The 13 T cell receptor beta chains presented below share a single source sample, sequenced in a study of CD8 T cells in Susac syndrome. The authors reverse transcribed about 0.5 to 1 ug RNA with random hexamers. MiXCR was run by TCRdb on the immunoSEQ multiplex PCR reads, yielding one entry per CDR3 protein. Of just over 150,000 distinct CDR3 sequences listed, over 95% are singletons. Sequencing input: CD8+ T cells from PBMCs. All receptors come from a human donor with multiple sclerosis.

V gene TRBV13 combines with J gene TRBJ1-1; D is ambiguous. The V end was cut by 8 bases, the J end by 3 bases, with 10 bases between. CDR3 length equals 12 residues. The germline gives CDR1 PRHDT, CDR2 FYEKMQ (reference sequence). In DNA form, the CDR3 reads TGTGCCAGCGATGGCCAGGACACTGAAGCTTTCTTT. Its translation is CASDGQDTEAFF.

The V and J genes are TRBV6-2 or TRBV6-3 and TRBJ2-7; D may match TRBD1 or TRBD2 (5 bases each). Deletions cut 2 bases from V and 4 bases from J, with 12 bases between. Germline V gives CDR1 MNHEY, CDR2 SVGEGT. The CDR3 has 14 amino acids. The CDR3 sequence: CASSYPGRSYEQYF. For the CDR3, the DNA is TGTGCCAGCAGTTACCCGGGACGATCGTACGAGCAGTACTTC.

The chain has TRBV7-8 and TRBJ2-7, with D perhaps matching TRBD1 or TRBD2 (6 bases each). CDR1 SGHVS and CDR2 FQNEAQ come from the germline V gene. The V and J ends lost 5 bases and 1 base respectively, with 15 bases between them. The CDR3 is 15 amino acids. The CDR3 is CASSPTLGGSYEQYF. In DNA, the CDR3 is TGTGCCAGCAGCCCCACCCTAGGGGGGTCCTACGAGCAGTACTTC.

V is TRBV4-1 and J is TRBJ1-4, with TRBD1 identical over 9 bases. CDR1 MGHRA and CDR2 YSYEKL come from the germline V gene. The CDR3 has 14 amino acids. Unmatched junction bases numbered 1, after V lost 3 bases and J lost 5 bases. CDR3 coding DNA: TGCGCCAGCAGCCATGGGACAGGGAATGAAAAACTGTTTTTT. It specifies CASSHGTGNEKLFF.

This clonotype appeared once. The V and J genes are TRBV29-1 and TRBJ1-2; D may be TRBD1 (5 bases). The V gene lost 5 bases and the J gene lost 8 bases, with 12 bases spanning the gap. CDR1 and CDR2 (germline): SQVTM, ANQGSEA. The CDR3 spans 11 residues. In DNA form, the CDR3 reads TGCAGCGTTTTCATGGGGGACGGCTACACCTTC. Translated, it gives CSVFMGDGYTF.

The genes are TRBV7-9 and TRBJ2-2; D is uncertain. Germline lookup yields CDR1 SEHNR and CDR2 FQNEAQ (reference sequence). The CDR3 has 14 amino acids. V lost 1 base and J lost 7, with 10 bases in between. The DNA for the CDR3 is TGTGCCAGCAGCTTAGACAGACGAGGCGGGGAGCTGTTTTTT. Its translation is CASSLDRRGGELFF.

The CDR3 coding sequence is TGCGCCAGCAGTCGGGACAACGCGAACACCGGGGAGCTGTTTTTT. Translated, it gives CASSRDNANTGELFF. This sequence joins TRBV5-1 and TRBJ2-2; D perhaps matches TRBD1 (6 bases). Per germline, CDR1 SGHRS and CDR2 YFSETQ. The CDR3 totals 15 residues. V gave up 5 bases and J gave up 0 bases, with 11 bases separating them.

The chain links TRBV9 to TRBJ1-6; D not certain. Trimming pared 0 bases from V and 9 bases from J, leaving 7 bases between. Germline values: CDR1 SGDLS, CDR2 YYNGEE. The CDR3 sequence is 13 residues long. CDR3 protein: CASSVDPGSPLHF. In DNA form, the CDR3 reads TGTGCCAGCAGCGTAGACCCCGGTTCACCCCTCCACTTT.

This sequence joins TRBV7-9 and TRBJ2-7; 7 positions match TRBD1. The CDR3 covers 16 residues. The J segment lost 6 bases and the V segment lost 2 bases, leaving 13 bases of the junction unmatched. Germline CDR1 and CDR2: SEHNR and FQNEAQ (reference sequence). The DNA of the CDR3 is TGTGCCAGCAGCTTATACCCCGACAGGGTACCCCCCGAGCAGTACTTC. Amino acid sequence: CASSLYPDRVPPEQYF.

This chain links TRBV19 with TRBJ1-5; a possible D gene is TRBD1 (6 bases). The ends were cut back, 6 bases at V and 4 bases at J, with 10 bases in the middle. Per the germline V gene, CDR1 is LNHDA and CDR2 is SQIVND (reference sequence). This CDR3 has 13 amino acids. CDR3 sequence: CASSRGVNQPQHF. As DNA, the CDR3 is TGTGCCAGTAGCAGGGGAGTGAATCAGCCCCAGCATTTT.

The chain uses TRBV13 and TRBJ2-5; D possibly matches TRBD1 or TRBD2 (5 bases each). Trimming left V 1 base short and J 0 bases short, with 9 bases between. CDR1 PRHDT and CDR2 FYEKMQ come from the germline V gene (reference sequence). This CDR3 has 15 residues. The CDR3 protein is CASSLVGTDQETQYF. The CDR3 DNA follows: TGTGCCAGCAGCTTAGTCGGGACGGACCAAGAGACCCAGTACTTC.

This chain connects TRBV13 to TRBJ2-3; D perhaps matches TRBD2 (6 bases). The CDR3 runs to 15 residues. Germline V gene lookup returns CDR1 PRHDT and CDR2 FYEKMQ (reference sequence). V was pared by 1 base and J by 0 bases, with 8 bases between. CDR3 sequence (DNA): TGTGCCAGCAGCTTAGCGGGGGACAGCACAGATACGCAGTATTTT. Encoded protein: CASSLAGDSTDTQYF.

The chain links TRBV5-1 to TRBJ2-3; D is unclear. Germline loops: CDR1 SGHRS, CDR2 YFSETQ. V was clipped by 0 bases and J by 1 base, with 12 bases between them. This CDR3 is built from 16 residues. CDR3 region: CASSLVGVRGTDTQYF. CDR3 coding DNA: TGCGCCAGCAGCTTGGTTGGGGTTCGGGGCACAGATACGCAGTATTTT.